This T cell receptor beta chain stems from a study of response to subunit inactivated influenza vaccine. Overall study results and limits: Few additional T cells are recruited per seasonal influenza vaccination, authors suggested.

One entry per CDR3 protein results from TCRdb running MiXCR on the RT-PCR reads. The sample has 530,000 or so distinct CDR3 sequences; 10% to 15% are singletons. As regards this clonotype: Its target is unknown.

The CDR3 contains 12 residues. CDR1 is DFQATT and CDR2 is SNEGSKA in the germline V gene (reference sequence). Trimming removed 1 base at V and 1 base at J, with 4 bases between. The TCR sequence derives from a man aged 50 or older who received an inactivated influenza vaccine. The sequencing here drew on PBMCs from blood, taken on the day of vaccination. The V and J genes are TRBV20-1 and TRBJ1-1; no definite D call. The CDR3 DNA sequence: TGCAGTGCTAGAGTAGGGAACACTGAAGCTTTCTTT. This gives the protein CSARVGNTEAFF.